This TCR beta chain was identified during a study of human T cells and chemical hapten exposure. The overall study: Upper-back patches of 0.01% DPC were read at 6 days.

This CDR3 is 16 amino acids long. CDR1 is SNHLY, CDR2 FYNNEI, per germline. V lost 7 bases to trimming and J lost 5 bases; unmatched junction nucleotides: 14. In the authors' workflow: Sample TCR counts, which ranged from about 20,000 to 700,000, had a median of around 96,000. TCRdb itself ran the RACE reads through MiXCR, one entry per CDR3 protein. Clone size and V and J calls follow TCRdb, not the original study. Altogether roughly 360,000 distinct CDR3 sequences are present, around 5% being singletons, with the ten largest covering 2% to 2.5%. Time point of the sample: patch test 1, 2 weeks after DPC sensitization. As for treatment: therapeutic diphenylcyclopropenone sensitization with weekly scalp DPC.

The genes are TRBV2 and TRBJ1-1, with 9 nucleotides matching TRBD1. The sequence was obtained from a woman aged 45 to 65 with alopecia areata. Some clones in this sample may be carry-over from other donors' samples. The sequencing here drew on whole blood, taken in connection with sensitization to the hapten diphenylcyclopropenone (DPC). CDR3 amino acids: CASNRYRGQKGTEAFF. Written as DNA, the CDR3 is TGTGCCAGCAATAGGTACAGGGGGCAAAAGGGAACTGAAGCTTTCTTT.